This TCR beta chain was captured in a study of cytomegalovirus exposure and HLA in healthy donors. Study-level results: Many donors shared some public TCRs, even though most TCR sequences were rare. V- and J-gene trimming of TCR beta was linked (in a later analysis) to a missense DCLRE1C variant.

PCR involved 60 Vbeta and 13 Jbeta primers. Repertoires were generated with immunoSEQ multiplex PCR, while TCRdb's copy carries only in-frame clones and drops some. Here the sample spans 130,000 to 150,000 clones, around 79% being singletons. To note about this clone: Its antigen is unidentified.

The source material was PBMCs. The receptor comes from a middle-aged woman in good health and CMV-seropositive.

The chain's CDR3 is CASRVGDRGVSDTQYF. The CDR3 coding sequence is TGTGCCAGCAGAGTGGGCGACAGGGGGGTTTCGGATACGCAGTATTTT. The chain couples TRBV2 to TRBJ2-3; 9 bases map to TRBD1. V shed 6 bases, J shed 6 bases, and the junction held 13 bases outside the gene matches. This CDR3 comprises 16 residues. Germline values: CDR1 SNHLY, CDR2 FYNNEI. The full variable domain, rest sourced from reference TRBV2 and TRBJ2-3, is EPEVTQTPSHQVTQMGQEVILRCVPISNHLYFYWYRQILGQKVEFLVSFYNNEISEKSEIFDDQFSVERPDGSNFTLKIRSTKLEDSAMYFCASRVGDRGVSDTQYFGPGTRLTVL.